This T cell receptor (beta chain) was profiled in a study of T cell changes during pregnancy in multiple sclerosis. Assay used: immunoSEQ multiplex PCR; TCRdb lists only in-frame clones, some missing. The data contain some 70,000 clones, more than 85% of them singletons. The CDR3 loop spans 12 amino acids. Germline CDR1 reads LNHDA; CDR2 reads SQIVND (reference sequence). The V and J ends lost 10 bases and 11 bases respectively, with 20 bases between them. Sample: peripheral blood, taken in the first trimester of pregnancy. The TCR comes from a female donor with multiple sclerosis, enrolled in a pregnancy study. This chain uses TRBV19 with TRBJ1-1, with D perhaps matching TRBD1 (6 bases). CDR3 DNA sequence: TGTGCCACCATTAGACCACAGGGTAGGGCTTTCTTT. Encoded protein: CATIRPQGRAFF.